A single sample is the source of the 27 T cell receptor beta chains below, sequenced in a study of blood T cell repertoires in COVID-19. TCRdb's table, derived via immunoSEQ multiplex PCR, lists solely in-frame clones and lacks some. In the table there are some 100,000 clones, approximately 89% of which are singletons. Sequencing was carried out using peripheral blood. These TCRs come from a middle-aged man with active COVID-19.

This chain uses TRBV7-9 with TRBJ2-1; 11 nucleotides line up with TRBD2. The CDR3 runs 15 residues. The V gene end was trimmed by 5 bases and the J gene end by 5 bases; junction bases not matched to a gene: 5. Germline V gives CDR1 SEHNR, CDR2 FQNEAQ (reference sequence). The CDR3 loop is CASSLGLAVNNEQFF. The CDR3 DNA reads TGTGCCAGCAGCCTGGGACTAGCGGTCAACAATGAGCAGTTCTTC.

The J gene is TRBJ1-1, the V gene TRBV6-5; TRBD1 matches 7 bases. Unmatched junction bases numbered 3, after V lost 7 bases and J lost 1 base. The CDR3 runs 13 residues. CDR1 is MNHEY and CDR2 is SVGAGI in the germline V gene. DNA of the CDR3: TGTGCCAGCATCTGGGACAGGAACACTGAAGCTTTCTTT. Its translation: CASIWDRNTEAFF.

In nucleotides, the CDR3 is TGTGCCAGCAGTTTTGAGCGGGACGAGCAGTACTTC. This encodes CASSFERDEQYF. This chain joins TRBV12-3 or TRBV12-4 and TRBJ2-7; perhaps TRBD2 as D (6 bases). CDR3 size: 12 residues. Trimming left V 3 bases short and J 5 bases short, with 8 bases between.

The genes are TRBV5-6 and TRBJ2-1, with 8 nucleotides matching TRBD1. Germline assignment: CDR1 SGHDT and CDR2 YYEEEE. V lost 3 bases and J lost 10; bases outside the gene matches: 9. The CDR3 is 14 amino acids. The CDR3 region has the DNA TGTGCCAGCAGCTGGGGACAGGTTGGGAGGGAGCAGTTCTTC. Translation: CASSWGQVGREQFF.

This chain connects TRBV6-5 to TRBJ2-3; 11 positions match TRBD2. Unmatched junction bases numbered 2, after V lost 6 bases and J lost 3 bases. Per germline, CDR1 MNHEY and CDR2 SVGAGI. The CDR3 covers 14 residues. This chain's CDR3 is CASRVAGGTDTQYF. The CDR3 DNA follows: TGTGCCAGCAGGGTAGCGGGGGGGACAGATACGCAGTATTTT.

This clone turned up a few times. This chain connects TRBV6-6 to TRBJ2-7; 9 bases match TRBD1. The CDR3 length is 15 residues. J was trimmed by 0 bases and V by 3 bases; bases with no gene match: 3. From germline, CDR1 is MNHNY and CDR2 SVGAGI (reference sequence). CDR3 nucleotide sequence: TGTGCCAGCAGTTATGGACAGGGGACCTCCTACGAGCAGTACTTC. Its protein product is CASSYGQGTSYEQYF.

The CDR3 nucleotides are TGCAGCGCAGAGCGGGAGAATGGCTACACCTTC. This gives the protein CSAERENGYTF. The rearrangement joins TRBV29-1 to TRBJ1-2; D ambiguous. CDR3 length: 11 amino acids. Trimming cost V 7 bases and J 6 bases, with 12 bases left between them. The germline gives CDR1 SQVTM, CDR2 ANQGSEA.

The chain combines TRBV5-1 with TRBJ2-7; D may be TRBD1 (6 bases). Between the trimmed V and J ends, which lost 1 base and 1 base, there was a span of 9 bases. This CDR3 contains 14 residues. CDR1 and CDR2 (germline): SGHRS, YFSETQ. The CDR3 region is CASSLRTESYEQYF. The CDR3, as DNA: TGCGCCAGCAGCTTGAGGACAGAGTCCTACGAGCAGTACTTC.

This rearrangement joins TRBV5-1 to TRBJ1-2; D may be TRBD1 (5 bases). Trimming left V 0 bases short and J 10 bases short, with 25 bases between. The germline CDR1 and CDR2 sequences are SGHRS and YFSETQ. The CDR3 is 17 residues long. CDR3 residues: CASSLGDRDPTSGAYTF. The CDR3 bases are TGCGCCAGCAGCTTGGGCGACCGGGACCCAACTTCGGGAGCCTACACCTTC.

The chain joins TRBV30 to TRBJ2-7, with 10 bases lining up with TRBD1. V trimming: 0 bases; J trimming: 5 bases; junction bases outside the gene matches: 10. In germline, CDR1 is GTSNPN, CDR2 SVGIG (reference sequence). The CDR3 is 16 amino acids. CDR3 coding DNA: TGTGCCTGGAGTGTACTCCGGGACAGGGGCTCGCACGAGCAGTACTTC. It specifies CAWSVLRDRGSHEQYF.

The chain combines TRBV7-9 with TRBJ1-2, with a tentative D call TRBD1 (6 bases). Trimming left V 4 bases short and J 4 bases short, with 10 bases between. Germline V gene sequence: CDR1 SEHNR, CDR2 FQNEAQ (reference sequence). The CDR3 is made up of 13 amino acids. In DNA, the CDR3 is TGTGCCAGCAGCTCCCGGACAGTCTATGGCTACACCTTC. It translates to CASSSRTVYGYTF. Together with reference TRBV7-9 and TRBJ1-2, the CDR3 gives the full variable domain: DTGVSQNPRHKITKRGQNVTFRCDPISEHNRLYWYRQTLGQGPEFLTYFQNEAQLEKSRLLSDRFSAERPKGSFSTLEIQRTEQGDSAMYLCASSSRTVYGYTFGSGTRLTVV.

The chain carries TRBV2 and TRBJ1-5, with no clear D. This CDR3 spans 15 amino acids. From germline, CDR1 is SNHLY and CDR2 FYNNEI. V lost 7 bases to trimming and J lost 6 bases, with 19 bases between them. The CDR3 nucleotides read TGTGCCAGCAAGGGTCCGTTGTTGGAGGGTCAGCCCCAGCATTTT. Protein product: CASKGPLLEGQPQHF.

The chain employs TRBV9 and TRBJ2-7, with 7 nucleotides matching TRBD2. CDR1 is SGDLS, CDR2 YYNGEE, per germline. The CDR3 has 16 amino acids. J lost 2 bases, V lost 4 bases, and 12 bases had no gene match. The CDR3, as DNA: TGTGCCAGCAGCCCAGCCAAGTTGGGAGGGGCCTACGAGCAGTACTTC. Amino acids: CASSPAKLGGAYEQYF.

CDR3 loop: CASSFGASDNNEQFF. The CDR3 DNA sequence: TGTGCCAGCAGCTTTGGGGCATCGGATAACAATGAGCAGTTCTTC. V usage is TRBV7-8 and J usage is TRBJ2-1; TRBD1 might be the D (5 bases). This CDR3 has 15 amino acids. Trimming took off 3 bases at V and 5 bases at J, with 14 bases between the two ends. Germline V gene data show CDR1 as SGHVS and CDR2 as FQNEAQ.

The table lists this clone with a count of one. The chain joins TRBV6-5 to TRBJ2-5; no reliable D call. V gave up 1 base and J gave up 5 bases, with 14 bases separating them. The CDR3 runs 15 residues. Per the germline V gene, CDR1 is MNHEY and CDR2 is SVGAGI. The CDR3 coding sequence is TGTGCCAGCAGTTACTACCCTAGAAAGGAGGAGACCCAGTACTTC. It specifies CASSYYPRKEETQYF.

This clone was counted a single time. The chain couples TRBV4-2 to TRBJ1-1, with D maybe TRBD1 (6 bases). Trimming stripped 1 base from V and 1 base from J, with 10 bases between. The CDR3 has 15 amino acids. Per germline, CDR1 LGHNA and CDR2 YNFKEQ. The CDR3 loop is CASSQGSTGNTEAFF. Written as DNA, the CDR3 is TGTGCCAGCAGCCAAGGCTCGACAGGGAACACTGAAGCTTTCTTT.

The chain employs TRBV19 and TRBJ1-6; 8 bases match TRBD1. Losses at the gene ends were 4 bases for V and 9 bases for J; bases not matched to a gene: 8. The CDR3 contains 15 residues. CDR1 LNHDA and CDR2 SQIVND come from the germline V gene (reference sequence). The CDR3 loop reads CASSRTGYSGSPLHF. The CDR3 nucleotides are TGTGCCAGTAGTAGGACAGGGTACAGTGGTTCACCCCTCCACTTT. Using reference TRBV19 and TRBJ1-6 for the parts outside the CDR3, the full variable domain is DGGITQSPKYLFRKEGQNVTLSCEQNLNHDAMYWYRQDPGQGLRLIYYSQIVNDFQKGDIAEGYSVSREKKESFPLTVTSAQKNPTAFYLCASSRTGYSGSPLHFGNGTRLTVT.

The CDR3 region is CASSLPSGGKTQYF. The CDR3, as DNA: TGTGCCAGCAGCTTGCCTAGCGGGGGGAAGACCCAGTACTTC. The rearrangement joins TRBV7-2 to TRBJ2-5; 11 bases fit TRBD2. The CDR3 runs 14 residues. V was clipped by 3 bases and J by 6 bases; unmatched bases: 3. Germline V gene data show CDR1 as SGHTA and CDR2 as FQGNSA. Filled out from reference TRBV7-2 and TRBJ2-5, the complete variable domain reads GAGVSQSPSNKVTEKGKDVELRCDPISGHTALYWYRQSLGQGLEFLIYFQGNSAPDKSGLPSDRFSAERTGGSVSTLTIQRTQQEDSAVYLCASSLPSGGKTQYFGPGTRLLVL.

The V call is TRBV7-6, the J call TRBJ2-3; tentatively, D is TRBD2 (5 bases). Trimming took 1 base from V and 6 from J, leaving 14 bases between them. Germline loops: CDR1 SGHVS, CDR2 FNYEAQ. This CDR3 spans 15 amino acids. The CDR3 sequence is CASSLVGPGFDTQYF. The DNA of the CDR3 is TGTGCCAGCAGCTTAGTCGGGCCGGGATTCGATACGCAGTATTTT.

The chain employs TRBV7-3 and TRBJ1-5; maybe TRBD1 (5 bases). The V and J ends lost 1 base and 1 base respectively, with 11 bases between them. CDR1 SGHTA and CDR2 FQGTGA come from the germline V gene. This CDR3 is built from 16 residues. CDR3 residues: CASSLNGTRSNQPQHF. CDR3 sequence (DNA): TGTGCCAGCAGCTTAAATGGGACTAGGAGCAATCAGCCCCAGCATTTT. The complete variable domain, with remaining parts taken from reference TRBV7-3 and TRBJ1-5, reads GAGVSQTPSNKVTEKGKYVELRCDPISGHTALYWYRQSLGQGPEFLIYFQGTGAADDSGLPNDRFFAVRPEGSVSTLKIQRTERGDSAVYLCASSLNGTRSNQPQHFGDGTRLSIL.

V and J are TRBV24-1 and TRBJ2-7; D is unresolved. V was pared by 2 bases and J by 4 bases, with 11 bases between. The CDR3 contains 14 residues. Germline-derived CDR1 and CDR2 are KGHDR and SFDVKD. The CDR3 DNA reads TGTGCCACCAGTGATTGGTGGGCTGGGTACGAGCAGTACTTC. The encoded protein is CATSDWWAGYEQYF.

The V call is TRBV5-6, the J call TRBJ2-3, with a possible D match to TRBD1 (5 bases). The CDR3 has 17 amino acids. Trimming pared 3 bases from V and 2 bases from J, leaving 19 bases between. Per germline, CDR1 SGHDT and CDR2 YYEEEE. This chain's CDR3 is CASSWRMAQGYTDTQYF. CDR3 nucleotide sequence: TGTGCCAGCAGCTGGCGAATGGCCCAGGGCTACACAGATACGCAGTATTTT. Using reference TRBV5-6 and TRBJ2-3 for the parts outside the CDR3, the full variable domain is DAGVTQSPTHLIKTRGQQVTLRCSPKSGHDTVSWYQQALGQGPQFIFQYYEEEERQRGNFPDRFSGHQFPNYSSELNVNALLLGDSALYLCASSWRMAQGYTDTQYFGPGTRLTVL.

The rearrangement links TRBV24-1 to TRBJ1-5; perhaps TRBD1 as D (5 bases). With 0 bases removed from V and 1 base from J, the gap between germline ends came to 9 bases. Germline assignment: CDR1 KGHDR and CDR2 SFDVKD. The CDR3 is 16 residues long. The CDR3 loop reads CATSDLGGASNQPQHF. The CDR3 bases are TGTGCCACCAGTGATTTGGGCGGGGCCAGCAATCAGCCCCAGCATTTT.

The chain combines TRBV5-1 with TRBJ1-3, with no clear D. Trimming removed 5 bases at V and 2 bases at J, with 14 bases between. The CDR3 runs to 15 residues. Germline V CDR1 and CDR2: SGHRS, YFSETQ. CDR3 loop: CASSRAGVTGNTIYF. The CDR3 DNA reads TGCGCCAGCAGTCGCGCCGGGGTCACTGGAAACACCATATATTTT.

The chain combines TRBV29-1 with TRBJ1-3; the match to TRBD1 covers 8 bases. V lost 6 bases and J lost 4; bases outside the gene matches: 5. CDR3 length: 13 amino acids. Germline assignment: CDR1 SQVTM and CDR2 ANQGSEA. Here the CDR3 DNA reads TGCAGCGTGATTAGGACAGGGGGAAACACCATATATTTT. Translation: CSVIRTGGNTIYF.

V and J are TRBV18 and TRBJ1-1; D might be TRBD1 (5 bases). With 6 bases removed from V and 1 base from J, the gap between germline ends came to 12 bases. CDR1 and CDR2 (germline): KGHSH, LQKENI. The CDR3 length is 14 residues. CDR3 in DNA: TGTGCCAGCTCGCCGAATACAGGGAACACTGAAGCTTTCTTT. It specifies CASSPNTGNTEAFF. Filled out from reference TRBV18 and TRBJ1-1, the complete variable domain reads NAGVMQNPRHLVRRRGQEARLRCSPMKGHSHVYWYRQLPEEGLKFMVYLQKENIIDESGMPKERFSAEFPKEGPSILRIQQVVRGDSAAYFCASSPNTGNTEAFFGQGTRLTVV.

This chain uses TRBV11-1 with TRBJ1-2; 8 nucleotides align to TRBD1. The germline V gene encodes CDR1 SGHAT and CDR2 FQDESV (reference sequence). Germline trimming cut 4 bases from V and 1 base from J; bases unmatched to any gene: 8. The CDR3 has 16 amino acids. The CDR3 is CASSSPGQGINYGYTF. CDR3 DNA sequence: TGTGCCAGCAGCTCCCCTGGACAGGGAATTAACTATGGCTACACCTTC.